The clone carrying this T cell receptor beta chain appeared once. Its antigen is still unknown. On each TCR cDNA molecule, a unique molecular identifier was present. TCRdb reanalysed the 5' RACE reads using MiXCR and keeps one entry per CDR3 protein. The sample holds a few thousand distinct CDR3 sequences, 15% to 20% seen once. The data stem from a study of spatial heterogeneity in lung cancer. Regarding the study as a whole: Resection blood, more than follow-up blood, showed ubiquitous expanded tumor TCRs.

Time point defined: sample taken at primary tumor resection. Whole RNA came from tumor, nontumor lung or frozen PBMC and was sequenced without being sorted. The donors, 72 patients with untreated early-stage non-small cell lung cancer, provided the samples. The CDR3 sequence is 13 residues long. Trimming left V 3 bases short and J 5 bases short, with 11 bases between. The input for sequencing was PBMCs, taken at surgery. This receptor was taken from a male donor with early-stage non-small cell lung cancer. The chain uses TRBV12-3 or TRBV12-4 and TRBJ2-7; D might be TRBD2 (6 bases). CDR3 DNA sequence: TGTGCCAGCAGTTTGACTAGTGCCCACGAGCAGTACTTC. This codes for CASSLTSAHEQYF.